This T cell receptor (beta chain) was documented in a study of blood T cell repertoires in COVID-19. Study-level information: Some COVID-19 samples were acute and others convalescent; all came from the United States, Italy and Spain. Sources were T cells, B-cell-depleted T cells, or PBMCs; the material itself was cDNA or gDNA.

This clone was seen a single time. The CDR3 runs to 15 residues. V shed 2 bases, J shed 1 base, and the junction held 4 bases outside the gene matches. From germline, CDR1 is MNHEY and CDR2 SVGAGI. Methods used by the authors: Nucleated cell number was recorded as an estimate derived from reference gene primer amplification. Libraries were prepared by immunoSEQ multiplex PCR; TCRdb keeps only in-frame clonotypes and omits some of them. The V and J calls and clone size come from that table; D and trimming were worked out from the DNA. This table has tens of thousands of clones, roughly 85% appearing once.

This rearrangement joins TRBV6-5 to TRBJ1-1; 7 nucleotides line up with TRBD1. This sequence originates from a man younger than 45 with acute or convalescent COVID-19. Sequences were obtained from peripheral blood. The DNA of the CDR3 is TGTGCCAGCAGTTACGGGGGACAGTCGAACACTGAAGCTTTCTTT. This codes for CASSYGGQSNTEAFF.